Sequencing of this T cell receptor (beta chain) was carried out in a study of blood T cell repertoires in COVID-19. Germline CDR1 reads SQVTM; CDR2 reads ANQGSEA. CDR3 length equals 16 residues. The V end was cut by 4 bases, the J end by 5 bases, with 23 bases between. Authors' data handling: Counts of nucleated cells, estimated from reference gene primer amplification, were obtained. Method: immunoSEQ multiplex PCR; TCRdb's copy keeps in-frame clones and lacks some. V, J and clone size are those of that table, while D and trimming were read from the DNA. This table has hundreds of thousands of clones, around 84% appearing once.

This TCR came from a man younger than 45 with acute COVID-19. The genes are TRBV29-1 and TRBJ1-2, with D possibly being TRBD1 (5 bases). The material sequenced was PBMCs or T cells enriched from blood (not recorded which). DNA of the CDR3: TGCAGCGTTGGGGCAGGCGGGGCGGGGCAGGCATATGGCTACACCTTC. Translation gives CSVGAGGAGQAYGYTF.